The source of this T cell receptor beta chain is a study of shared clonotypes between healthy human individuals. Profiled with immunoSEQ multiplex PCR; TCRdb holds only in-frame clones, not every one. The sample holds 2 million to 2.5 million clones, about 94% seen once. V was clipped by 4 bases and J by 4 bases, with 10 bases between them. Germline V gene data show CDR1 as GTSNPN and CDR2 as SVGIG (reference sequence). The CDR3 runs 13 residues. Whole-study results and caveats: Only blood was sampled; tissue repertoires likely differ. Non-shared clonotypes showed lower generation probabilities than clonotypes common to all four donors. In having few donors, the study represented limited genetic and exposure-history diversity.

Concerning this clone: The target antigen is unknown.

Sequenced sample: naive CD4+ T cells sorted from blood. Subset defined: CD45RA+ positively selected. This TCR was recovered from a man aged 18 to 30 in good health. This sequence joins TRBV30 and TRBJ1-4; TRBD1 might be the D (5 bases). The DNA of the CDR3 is TGTGCCTGGAATTGGGGCGATAATGAAAAACTGTTTTTT. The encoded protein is CAWNWGDNEKLFF. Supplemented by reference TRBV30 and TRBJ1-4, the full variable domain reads SQTIHQWPATLVQPVGSPLSLECTVEGTSNPNLYWYRQAAGRGLQLLFYSVGIGQISSEVPQNLSASRPQDRQFILSSKKLLLSDSGFYLCAWNWGDNEKLFFGSGTQLSVL.